A single sample is the source of the 18 T cell receptor beta chains below, sequenced in a study of blood T cells in healthy people across ages. A second PCR, run for roughly 7 to 11 cycles, used a sample-barcoded 5' primer plus a J-beta primer mix. TCRdb re-called the 5' RACE reads through MiXCR, storing one row per CDR3 protein. Among about 800,000 distinct CDR3 sequences listed, roughly 50% were seen once. The specimen sequenced was blood. These receptors all stem from a young man in good health.

V usage is TRBV28 and J usage is TRBJ2-5; D unclear. Germline V gene lookup returns CDR1 MDHEN and CDR2 SYDVKM. This CDR3 is 11 amino acids long. Deletions cut 6 bases from V and 13 bases from J, with 15 bases between. The CDR3, as DNA: TGTGCCAGCAGCCCGGGCCCTGAGTTGTACTTC. This sequence encodes CASSPGPELYF.

This clonotype was seen a handful of times. CDR3 bases: TGTGCCAGCAGCTCCGCGACTAGCGGGGCCCGCACAGATACGCAGTATTTT. This gives the protein CASSSATSGARTDTQYF. The rearrangement joins TRBV7-6 to TRBJ2-3; 11 positions match TRBD2. Germline V CDR1 and CDR2: SGHVS, FNYEAQ. This CDR3 has 17 residues. V was clipped by 4 bases and J by 1 base; unmatched bases: 7.

The V and J genes are TRBV4-3 and TRBJ2-7; D may be TRBD1 (5 bases). The V gene's germline CDR1 is LGHNA and CDR2 YSLEER. The CDR3 spans 14 residues. V lost 1 base and J lost 3, with 10 bases in between. DNA of the CDR3: TGCGCCAGCAGCCAAGGACAGAAAAGCTACGAGCAGTACTTC. Encoded protein: CASSQGQKSYEQYF.

This clonotype has just a few counts. The chain recombines TRBV6-6 with TRBJ2-3; 8 nucleotides align to TRBD2. Germline V gene lookup returns CDR1 MNHNY and CDR2 SVGAGI (reference sequence). The CDR3 runs to 15 residues. V gave up 7 bases and J gave up 3 bases; unmatched junction bases: 9. The CDR3 is CASNHGAGGTDTQYF. The CDR3 coding sequence is TGTGCCAGCAACCACGGGGCGGGGGGTACAGATACGCAGTATTTT.

The CDR3 loop reads CSAIETASYEQYF. DNA for the CDR3: TGCAGTGCTATCGAGACAGCATCCTACGAGCAGTACTTC. The genes are TRBV20-1 and TRBJ2-7; possibly TRBD1 for D (5 bases). The CDR3 has 13 residues. CDR1 and CDR2 from the germline V gene are DFQATT and SNEGSKA (reference sequence). The germline V and J ends were trimmed by 4 bases and 1 base, with 11 bases remaining between them.

The rearrangement uses TRBV28 and TRBJ2-7, with a possible D match to TRBD2 (5 bases). Germline loops: CDR1 MDHEN, CDR2 SYDVKM. V shed 8 bases and J shed 4 bases, with 18 bases lying between them. The CDR3 extends over 14 amino acids. The CDR3 reads CASSEDSSLYEQYF. CDR3 bases: TGTGCCAGCTCTGAGGACTCCTCTTTATACGAGCAGTACTTC.

The chain joins TRBV20-1 to TRBJ2-7; perhaps D is TRBD1 or TRBD2 (5 bases each). The CDR3 runs to 14 residues. The germline V gene encodes CDR1 DFQATT and CDR2 SNEGSKA (reference sequence). V was cut by 6 bases and J by 3 bases, with 18 bases left in between. The CDR3 DNA reads as TGCAGTGCACGTGACCACCGGGGCGACTACGAGCAGTACTTC. This gives the protein CSARDHRGDYEQYF.

This chain uses TRBV24-1 with TRBJ1-4; 8 nucleotides agree with TRBD1. There are 13 residues in the CDR3. V trimming: 3 bases; J trimming: 10 bases; junction bases outside the gene matches: 3. Germline V gene sequence: CDR1 KGHDR, CDR2 SFDVKD. The CDR3 spells CATSDGTGRKLFF. DNA for the CDR3: TGTGCCACCAGTGATGGGACAGGACGAAAACTGTTTTTT.

Of note for this clonotype: A clone one base away is much larger, so this may be a read error. The rearrangement links TRBV10-1 to TRBJ2-7; 9 bases line up with TRBD2. The CDR3 loop spans 14 amino acids. Germline loops: CDR1 WNHNN, CDR2 SYGVQD (reference sequence). The CDR3 loop reads CTSSLSGGLGEQYF. CDR3 DNA: TGCACCAGCAGCCTTAGCGGGGGCCTAGGCGAGCAGTACTTC.

The sample holds a few counts of this clonotype. The chain joins TRBV20-1 to TRBJ1-5, with D possibly being TRBD1 (6 bases). The CDR3 totals 15 residues. Trimming took 5 bases from V and 3 from J, leaving 17 bases between them. Germline V gene lookup returns CDR1 DFQATT and CDR2 SNEGSKA (reference sequence). The DNA for the CDR3 is TGCAGTGCTGGTTGGGAGGGACAATCCAATCAGCCCCAGCATTTT. It yields the protein CSAGWEGQSNQPQHF.

This clonotype has a handful of counts. The chain links TRBV29-1 to TRBJ2-6; D is undetermined. The CDR3 loop spans 14 amino acids. Looked up from germline, CDR1 is SQVTM and CDR2 is ANQGSEA. The ends were cut back, 4 bases at V and 2 bases at J, with 9 bases in the middle. Here the CDR3 DNA reads TGCAGCGTTGGGTTGGAGACTGGGGCCAACGTCCTGACTTTC. It codes for CSVGLETGANVLTF.

This clonotype has only a few counts. The gene calls are TRBV7-9 and TRBJ2-7, with 9 nucleotides matching TRBD1. The V segment lost 5 bases and the J segment 6 bases; nucleotides outside the gene matches: 11. The CDR3 consists of 15 residues. Germline V gives CDR1 SEHNR, CDR2 FQNEAQ (reference sequence). In DNA, the CDR3 is TGTGCCAGCAGCAACCCCGGGACAGGGTTTCTCGAGCAGTACTTC. Protein sequence: CASSNPGTGFLEQYF.

This rearrangement joins TRBV2 to TRBJ2-4, with 10 bases lining up with TRBD1. Near its end, the DNA agrees better with TRBJ2-7, so the J call may be wrong. This CDR3 contains 15 residues. The germline gives CDR1 SNHLY, CDR2 FYNNEI. Here the CDR3 reads CASSGVGTGEYEQYF. The CDR3, as DNA: TGTGCCAGCAGTGGAGTCGGGACAGGGGAGTACGAGCAGTACTTC.

The V call is TRBV7-9, the J call TRBJ2-7; 9 bases line up with TRBD1. Trimming at V came to 1 base and at J to 2 bases, leaving 6 bases not matched to a gene. This CDR3 spans 16 amino acids. Germline CDR1 is SEHNR and CDR2 is FQNEAQ (reference sequence). The CDR3 sequence: CASSLVPGQGAYEQYF. CDR3 in DNA: TGTGCCAGCAGCTTAGTGCCGGGACAGGGAGCCTACGAGCAGTACTTC.

This clonotype was observed a handful of times. CDR3 DNA sequence: TGCAGCGTTGAGCCCAGGGCCAGCCAAGAGACCCAGTACTTC. Its protein product is CSVEPRASQETQYF. This chain joins TRBV29-1 and TRBJ2-5; tentatively, D is TRBD1 (5 bases). This CDR3 has 14 amino acids. V was clipped by 3 bases and J by 1 base, with 12 bases between them. The V gene's germline CDR1 is SQVTM and CDR2 ANQGSEA.

This clonotype was seen repeatedly, ten times or more. The chain links TRBV7-9 to TRBJ2-5; no definite D call. The CDR3 runs to 13 residues. The V and J ends lost 6 bases and 1 base respectively, with 9 bases between them. Germline CDR1 is SEHNR and CDR2 is FQNEAQ (reference sequence). Written as DNA, the CDR3 is TGTGCCAGCAGTCTACCGGGCCAAGAGACCCAGTACTTC. The encoded protein is CASSLPGQETQYF.

The gene calls are TRBV28 and TRBJ2-7, with a possible D match to TRBD2 (8 bases). The germline gives CDR1 MDHEN, CDR2 SYDVKM. The CDR3 totals 14 residues. Between the trimmed V and J ends, which lost 6 bases and 3 bases, there was a span of 15 bases. The DNA for the CDR3 is TGTGCCAGCAGCCGGGGGGGACAGCTCTACGAGCAGTACTTC. Translated: CASSRGGQLYEQYF.

The V gene is TRBV7-8, the J gene TRBJ2-3, with D possibly matching TRBD2 (6 bases). Looked up from germline, CDR1 is SGHVS and CDR2 is FQNEAQ. Trimming stripped 6 bases from V and 2 bases from J, with 12 bases between. The CDR3 has 14 residues. The CDR3 nucleotides are TGTGCCAGCAGAAATAGCGGTCCCACAGATACGCAGTATTTT. Its protein is CASRNSGPTDTQYF.